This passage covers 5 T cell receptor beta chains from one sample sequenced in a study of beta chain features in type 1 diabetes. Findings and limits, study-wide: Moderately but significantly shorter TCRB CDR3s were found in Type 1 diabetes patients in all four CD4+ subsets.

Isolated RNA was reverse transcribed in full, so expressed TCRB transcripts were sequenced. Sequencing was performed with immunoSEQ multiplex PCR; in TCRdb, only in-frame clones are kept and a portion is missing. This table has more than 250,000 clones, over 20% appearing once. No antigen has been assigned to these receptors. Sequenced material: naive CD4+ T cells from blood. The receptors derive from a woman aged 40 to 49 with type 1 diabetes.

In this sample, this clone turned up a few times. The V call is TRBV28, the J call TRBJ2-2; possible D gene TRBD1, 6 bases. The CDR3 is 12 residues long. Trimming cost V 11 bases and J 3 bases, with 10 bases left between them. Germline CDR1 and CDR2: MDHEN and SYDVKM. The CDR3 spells CAYEGDTGELFF. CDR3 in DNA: TGTGCCTACGAGGGGGACACCGGGGAGCTGTTTTTT.

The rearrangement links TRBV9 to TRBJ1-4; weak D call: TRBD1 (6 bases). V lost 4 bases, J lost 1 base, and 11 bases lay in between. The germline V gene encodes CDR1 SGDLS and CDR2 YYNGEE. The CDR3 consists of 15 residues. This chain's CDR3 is CASSTTGQTNEKLFF. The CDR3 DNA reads TGTGCCAGCAGCACAACAGGGCAAACTAATGAAAAACTGTTTTTT.

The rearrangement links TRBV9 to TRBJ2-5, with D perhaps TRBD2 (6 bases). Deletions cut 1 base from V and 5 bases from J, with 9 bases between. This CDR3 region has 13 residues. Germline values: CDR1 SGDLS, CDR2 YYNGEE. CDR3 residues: CASSVRGRETQYF. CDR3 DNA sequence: TGTGCCAGCAGCGTACGGGGGAGGGAGACCCAGTACTTC. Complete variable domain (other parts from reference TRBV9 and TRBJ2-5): DSGVTQTPKHLITATGQRVTLRCSPRSGDLSVYWYQQSLDQGLQFLIQYYNGEERAKGNILERFSAQQFPDLHSELNLSSLELGDSALYFCASSVRGRETQYFGPGTRLLVL.

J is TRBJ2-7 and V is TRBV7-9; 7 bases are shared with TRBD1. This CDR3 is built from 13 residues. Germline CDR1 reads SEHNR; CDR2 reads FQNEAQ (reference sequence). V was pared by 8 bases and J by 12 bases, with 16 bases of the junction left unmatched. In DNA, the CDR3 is TGTGCCAGCGGGAGTTTGGGACAGCCAGGGGGGTACTTC. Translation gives CASGSLGQPGGYF.

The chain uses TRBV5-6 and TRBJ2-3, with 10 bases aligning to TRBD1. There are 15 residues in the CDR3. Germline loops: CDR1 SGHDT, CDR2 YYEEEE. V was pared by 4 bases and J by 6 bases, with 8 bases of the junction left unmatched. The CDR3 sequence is CASSPGTGARDTQYF. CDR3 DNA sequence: TGTGCCAGCAGCCCCGGGACAGGGGCTAGGGATACGCAGTATTTT.